Sequencing of this T cell receptor beta chain was carried out in a study of T cell responses to AZD1222 COVID-19 vaccine. Comment on this clone: Its specificity is not known.

Sequencing was performed with immunoSEQ multiplex PCR; in TCRdb, only in-frame clones are kept and a portion is missing. The sample lists tens of thousands of clones, 80% to 90% occurring once. Whole-study results and caveats: Clonal diversity may have been underestimated in mostly white British donors. Spike-specific TCR breadth and depth were elevated following two AZD1222 doses. Nearly half of spike-specific TCRs reportedly target unmutated variant regions.

The germline V gene has CDR1 LNHDA and CDR2 SQIVND (reference sequence). V was shortened by 0 bases and J by 8 bases, with 13 bases between the two germline ends. The CDR3 consists of 14 residues. The specimen comprised peripheral blood, sampled 28 days after the second AZD1222 dose. The receptor's source is an adult who received the AZD1222 COVID-19 vaccine. The genes are TRBV19 and TRBJ1-2; D is undetermined. The CDR3 loop is CASSIDGMLEGYTF. Written as DNA, the CDR3 is TGTGCCAGTAGTATAGATGGGATGCTTGAAGGCTACACCTTC.